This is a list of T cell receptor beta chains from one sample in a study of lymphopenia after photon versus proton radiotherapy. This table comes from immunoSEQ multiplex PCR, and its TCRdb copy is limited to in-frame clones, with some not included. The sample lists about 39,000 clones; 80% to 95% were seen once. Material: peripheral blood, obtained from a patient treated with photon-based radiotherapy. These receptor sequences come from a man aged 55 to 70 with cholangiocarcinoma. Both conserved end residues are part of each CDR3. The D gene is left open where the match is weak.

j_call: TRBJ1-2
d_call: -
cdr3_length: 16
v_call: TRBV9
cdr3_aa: CASGGSTVTIGYGYTF

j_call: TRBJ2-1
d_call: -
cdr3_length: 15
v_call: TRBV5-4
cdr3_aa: CASSLILGGYNEQFF

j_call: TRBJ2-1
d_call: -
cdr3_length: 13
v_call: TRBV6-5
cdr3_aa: CASSTRALTQQFF

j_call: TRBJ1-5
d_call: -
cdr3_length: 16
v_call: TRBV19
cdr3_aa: CASSGMVTSRNQPQHF

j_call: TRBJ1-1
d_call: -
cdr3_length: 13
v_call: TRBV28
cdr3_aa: CASSSQTRAEAFF

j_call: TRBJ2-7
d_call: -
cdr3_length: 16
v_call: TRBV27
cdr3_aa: CASSFLPGLDIGEQYF

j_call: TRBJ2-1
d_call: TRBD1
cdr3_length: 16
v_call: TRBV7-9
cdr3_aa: CASSSPGQGTYNEQFF

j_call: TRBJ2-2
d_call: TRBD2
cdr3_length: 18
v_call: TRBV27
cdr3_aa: CASSSLTSGGAPTGELFF

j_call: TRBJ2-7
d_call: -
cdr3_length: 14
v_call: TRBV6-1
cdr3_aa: CASRLGLPPYEQYF

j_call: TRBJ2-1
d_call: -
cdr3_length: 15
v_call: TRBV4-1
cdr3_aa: CASSHYRDGANEQFF